Described below is a single T cell receptor beta chain sequence and its context. The antigen remains undetermined. This clone may be a read error of a much larger clone one base away. This entry comes from a study of T cell repertoires in cytomegalovirus infection. TCRdb recomputed calls from the reads with MiXCR, one row per CDR3 protein. The sample gives some 920,000 distinct CDR3 sequences, about 33% of which show up once; around an eighth is in the top ten. From germline, CDR1 is SGHVS and CDR2 FQNEAQ. This CDR3 contains 15 residues. The rearrangement uses TRBV7-8 and TRBJ1-1; TRBD1 is a possible D gene (5 bases). The sequences come from cultured CD8+ T cells from PBMCs, collected from culture after CMV antigen stimulation. This TCR derives from a human donor in good health (CMV status not recorded). Some clones in this sample may be carry-over from other donors' samples. Here the CDR3 DNA reads TGTACCAGCAGTTCCCAGGAGGGGATGAACACTGAAGCTTTCTTT. This encodes CTSSSQEGMNTEAFF.